These 22 T cell receptor beta chains share one sample of origin, sequenced in a study of OX40 agonist ivuxolimab in advanced cancers. The data were produced by immunoSEQ multiplex PCR, yet TCRdb's version contains in-frame clones alone and is incomplete. This sample yields some 41,000 clones, of which about 90% are seen a single time; roughly 3.4% belongs to the top ten. Sequenced material: CD4+ or CD8+ T cells sorted from blood, taken in a trial of the OX40 agonist ivuxolimab. These receptors came from an adult with an advanced solid tumor such as melanoma, head and neck, liver or kidney cancer.

The V call is TRBV7-9, the J call TRBJ2-3; 8 nucleotides align to TRBD2. Germline CDR1 reads SEHNR; CDR2 reads FQNEAQ (reference sequence). CDR3 length: 17 amino acids. The V segment lost 5 bases and the J segment 5 bases; nucleotides outside the gene matches: 15. This CDR3 reads CASSLDPQAGEKDTQYF. The CDR3 region has the DNA TGTGCCAGCAGCCTCGACCCACAAGCGGGAGAGAAAGATACGCAGTATTTT.

Only one count was recorded for this clone. The V and J genes are TRBV27 and TRBJ2-7, with D possibly matching TRBD2 (5 bases). Trimming stripped 5 bases from V and 3 bases from J, with 14 bases between. Germline CDR1 is MNHEY and CDR2 is SMNVEV (reference sequence). This CDR3 contains 14 residues. CDR3 in amino acids: CASSTPGISYEQYF. CDR3 nucleotide sequence: TGTGCCAGCAGTACGCCCGGGATTAGCTACGAGCAGTACTTC.

This chain joins TRBV28 and TRBJ1-1; D remains unclear. Germline lookup yields CDR1 MDHEN and CDR2 SYDVKM. V lost 1 base, J lost 0 bases, and 24 bases lay in between. This CDR3 is 20 amino acids long. The chain's CDR3 is CASSLFPWSSPPTLNTEAFF. The CDR3 DNA is TGTGCCAGCAGTTTATTCCCCTGGTCAAGCCCCCCAACCTTGAACACTGAAGCTTTCTTT.

V usage is TRBV7-6 and J usage is TRBJ2-2; D is perhaps TRBD1 (5 bases). V was cut by 5 bases and J by 5 bases, with 9 bases left in between. CDR1 and CDR2 from the germline V gene are SGHVS and FNYEAQ. The CDR3 spans 13 residues. The CDR3 coding sequence is TGTGCCAGCAGCATGGGGCGAACCGGGGAGCTGTTTTTT. Translated, it gives CASSMGRTGELFF.

The chain employs TRBV2 and TRBJ1-6; possible D gene TRBD1, 5 bases. The CDR3 runs to 13 residues. The ends were cut back, 4 bases at V and 9 bases at J, with 10 bases in the middle. Germline CDR1 SNHLY, CDR2 FYNNEI. The CDR3 here is CASSGGDFSPLHF. Here the CDR3 DNA reads TGTGCCAGCAGTGGGGGGGACTTTTCACCCCTCCACTTT.

CDR3 nucleotide sequence: TGTGCCAGCAGCACCGGGACTAGCGGGGTGTGGGAGCAGTACTTC. Protein product: CASSTGTSGVWEQYF. The genes are TRBV11-2 and TRBJ2-7; 13 nucleotides line up with TRBD2. This CDR3 comprises 15 residues. Unmatched junction bases numbered 8, after V lost 5 bases and J lost 7 bases. CDR1 and CDR2 from the germline V gene are SGHAT and FQNNGV. Full variable domain (remainder filled in from reference TRBV11-2 and TRBJ2-7): EAGVAQSPRYKIIEKRQSVAFWCNPISGHATLYWYQQILGQGPKLLIQFQNNGVVDDSQLPKDRFSAERLKGVDSTLKIQPAKLEDSAVYLCASSTGTSGVWEQYFGPGTRLTVT.

The J gene is TRBJ1-2, the V gene TRBV11-3; TRBD1 is a possible D gene (6 bases). Trimming cost V 4 bases and J 8 bases, with 20 bases left between them. Germline lookup yields CDR1 SGHNT and CDR2 YENEEA. This CDR3 has 15 amino acids. The CDR3 region has the DNA TGTGCCAGCAGCTCCCTCCAGGGGAGAGCGCGAGGCTACACCTTC. This encodes CASSSLQGRARGYTF.

This rearrangement joins TRBV28 to TRBJ2-7, with 8 bases matching TRBD2. The CDR3 sequence is 18 residues long. Losses at the gene ends were 7 bases for V and 3 bases for J; bases not matched to a gene: 20. The germline CDR1 and CDR2 sequences are MDHEN and SYDVKM. Here the CDR3 reads CASTGGTEREYPGYEQYF. As DNA, the CDR3 is TGTGCCAGCACGGGGGGAACGGAGCGGGAGTATCCAGGCTACGAGCAGTACTTC. Full variable domain (missing parts from reference TRBV28 and TRBJ2-7): DVKVTQSSRYLVKRTGEKVFLECVQDMDHENMFWYRQDPGLGLRLIYFSYDVKMKEKGDIPEGYSVSREKKERFSLILESASTNQTSMYLCASTGGTEREYPGYEQYFGPGTRLTVT.

The chain is built from TRBV6-5 and TRBJ2-2; the match to TRBD1 covers 8 bases. The germline CDR1 and CDR2 sequences are MNHEY and SVGAGI. Trimming removed 9 bases from V and 6 bases from J; junction bases left unmatched: 9. CDR3 length equals 14 residues. CDR3 protein: CASPNYRGAGELFF. CDR3 DNA sequence: TGTGCCAGTCCCAATTACAGGGGGGCCGGGGAGCTGTTTTTT.

The V call is TRBV5-1, the J call TRBJ2-7, with 10 bases matching TRBD1. Germline CDR1 is SGHRS and CDR2 is YFSETQ. The CDR3 length is 14 residues. V was pared by 5 bases and J by 2 bases, with 4 bases of the junction left unmatched. Written as DNA, the CDR3 is TGCGCCAGCAGTTCCGGGACAGGGGCCTACGAGCAGTACTTC. As protein: CASSSGTGAYEQYF.

CDR3 sequence (DNA): TGTGCCAGCAGTTTTGTTCCCACTGGCTACACCTTC. This translates into CASSFVPTGYTF. The J gene is TRBJ1-2, the V gene TRBV28; D unclear. V was trimmed by 3 bases and J by 7 bases, leaving 9 bases between them. This CDR3 spans 12 amino acids. Germline CDR1 reads MDHEN; CDR2 reads SYDVKM.

This clone was observed a single time. The rearrangement links TRBV9 to TRBJ2-1; TRBD2 aligns across 10 bases. Trimming took 4 bases from V and 0 from J; bases not matched to a gene: 4. The germline V gene encodes CDR1 SGDLS and CDR2 YYNGEE. CDR3 length: 16 residues. CDR3 residues: CASSRGTSASYNEQFF. Written as DNA, the CDR3 is TGTGCCAGCAGCAGGGGGACTAGCGCCTCCTACAATGAGCAGTTCTTC. The full variable domain, its missing parts supplied by reference TRBV9 and TRBJ2-1, is DSGVTQTPKHLITATGQRVTLRCSPRSGDLSVYWYQQSLDQGLQFLIQYYNGEERAKGNILERFSAQQFPDLHSELNLSSLELGDSALYFCASSRGTSASYNEQFFGPGTRLTVL.

This chain joins TRBV18 and TRBJ1-1; tentatively, D is TRBD1 (5 bases). Trimming stripped 6 bases from V and 0 bases from J, with 8 bases between. The CDR3 covers 13 residues. Looked up from germline, CDR1 is KGHSH and CDR2 is LQKENI. The CDR3 loop reads CASSSTVNTEAFF. DNA of the CDR3: TGTGCCAGCTCTTCGACAGTGAACACTGAAGCTTTCTTT.

V is TRBV11-3 and J is TRBJ2-7; D possibly matches TRBD1 or TRBD2 (6 bases each). Between the trimmed V and J ends, which lost 5 bases and 0 bases, there was a span of 14 bases. The CDR3 is 15 amino acids. Germline V gives CDR1 SGHNT, CDR2 YENEEA. Here the CDR3 DNA reads TGTGCCAGCAGCAGAAGGCGGGACACCTCCTACGAGCAGTACTTC. Protein sequence: CASSRRRDTSYEQYF. The variable domain in full, completed from reference TRBV11-3 and TRBJ2-7, reads EAGVVQSPRYKIIEKKQPVAFWCNPISGHNTLYWYLQNLGQGPELLIRYENEEAVDDSQLPKDRFSAERLKGVDSTLKIQPAELGDSAVYLCASSRRRDTSYEQYFGPGTRLTVT.

The rearrangement joins TRBV7-8 to TRBJ1-2, with a possible D match to TRBD1 (5 bases). CDR1 is SGHVS, CDR2 FQNEAQ, per germline. There are 15 residues in the CDR3. The ends were cut back, 1 base at V and 5 bases at J, with 14 bases in the middle. The CDR3 is CASSLDLDRYYGYTF. In DNA form, the CDR3 reads TGTGCCAGCAGCTTAGACCTAGACAGATATTATGGCTACACCTTC.

CDR3 in DNA: TGTGCCAGCTTATTTCCGGGAAGGACCTACGAGCAGTACTTC. Translating it yields CASLFPGRTYEQYF. The rearrangement uses TRBV2 and TRBJ2-7; D possibly corresponds to TRBD2 (5 bases). The CDR3 runs to 14 residues. Trimming pared 8 bases from V and 2 bases from J, leaving 16 bases between. Germline V CDR1 and CDR2: SNHLY, FYNNEI.

The CDR3 sequence: CASSLEGQYQQPQHF. The CDR3 DNA reads TGCGCCAGCAGCTTGGAGGGACAGTATCAGCAGCCCCAGCATTTT. The rearrangement uses TRBV5-1 and TRBJ1-5; 7 bases agree with TRBD1. After removal of 0 bases from V and 7 bases from J, the junction contained 7 bases not matched to a gene. The CDR3 is made up of 15 amino acids. Germline-derived CDR1 and CDR2 are SGHRS and YFSETQ.

This clone was seen only once. The chain joins TRBV14 to TRBJ2-1; the match to TRBD2 covers 9 bases. CDR1 SGHDN and CDR2 FVKESK come from the germline V gene. V was pared by 0 bases and J by 5 bases, with 8 bases of the junction left unmatched. This CDR3 spans 17 amino acids. The chain's CDR3 is CASSQDLRAGGNNEQFF. The CDR3 coding sequence is TGTGCCAGCAGCCAAGATCTCCGGGCGGGAGGGAACAATGAGCAGTTCTTC.

The DNA of the CDR3 is TGTGCCAGCAGCTCCCGTTACGAGCAGTACTTC. It translates to CASSSRYEQYF. The chain has TRBV11-2 and TRBJ2-7; D gene ambiguous. The CDR3 contains 11 residues. V was cut by 4 bases and J by 4 bases, with 5 bases left in between. Germline CDR1 reads SGHAT; CDR2 reads FQNNGV.

This rearrangement joins TRBV7-8 to TRBJ2-2, with D tentatively TRBD1 (6 bases). CDR1 is SGHVS, CDR2 FQNEAQ, per germline. V lost 1 base to trimming and J lost 7 bases, with 13 bases between them. This CDR3 region has 15 residues. The CDR3 here is CASSLVYQGIGELFF. CDR3 DNA sequence: TGTGCCAGCAGCTTAGTGTACCAGGGGATCGGGGAGCTGTTTTTT.

The gene calls are TRBV30 and TRBJ1-5; TRBD1 might be the D (6 bases). CDR1 is GTSNPN and CDR2 is SVGIG in the germline V gene (reference sequence). CDR3 length equals 15 residues. Trimming took off 2 bases at V and 3 bases at J, with 14 bases between the two ends. CDR3 in DNA: TGTGCCTGGAGTTCACAGGGAGTATTCAATCAGCCCCAGCATTTT. Translated: CAWSSQGVFNQPQHF. Complete variable domain (other parts from reference TRBV30 and TRBJ1-5): SQTIHQWPATLVQPVGSPLSLECTVEGTSNPNLYWYRQAAGRGLQLLFYSVGIGQISSEVPQNLSASRPQDRQFILSSKKLLLSDSGFYLCAWSSQGVFNQPQHFGDGTRLSIL.

The rearrangement joins TRBV18 to TRBJ1-4; D may be TRBD1 (5 bases). Deletions cut 1 base from V and 4 bases from J, with 7 bases between. This CDR3 has 14 amino acids. CDR1 and CDR2 from the germline V gene are KGHSH and LQKENI. DNA for the CDR3: TGTGCCAGCTCACCACGGGACCTTAATGAAAAACTGTTTTTT. Protein product: CASSPRDLNEKLFF.